Shown below are 7 T cell receptor beta chains from a single sample sequenced in a study of cytomegalovirus exposure and HLA in healthy donors. The PCR employed 60 Vbeta primers together with 13 Jbeta primers. Sequenced by immunoSEQ multiplex PCR; TCRdb stores in-frame clones only, minus some. The data contain approximately 100,000 clones, 65% to 75% of them singletons. Material for sequencing was PBMCs. The receptor set was obtained from a man between 35 and 55 years old in good health and CMV-seropositive.

The chain couples TRBV7-6 to TRBJ2-2; the D gene is possibly TRBD2 (5 bases). The V end was cut by 2 bases, the J end by 7 bases, with 11 bases between. The germline V gene has CDR1 SGHVS and CDR2 FNYEAQ. The CDR3 is made up of 14 amino acids. DNA of the CDR3: TGTGCCAGCAGCTTAAGTCTAGCTGACGGGGAGCTGTTTTTT. Its translation is CASSLSLADGELFF.

The V gene is TRBV28, the J gene TRBJ1-4; 9 nucleotides match TRBD1. Looked up from germline, CDR1 is MDHEN and CDR2 is SYDVKM. The CDR3 runs to 14 residues. Unmatched junction bases numbered 8, after V lost 5 bases and J lost 10 bases. CDR3 sequence reads: CASSDRGGLGKLFF. The CDR3 DNA follows: TGTGCCAGCAGTGACAGGGGGGGATTGGGAAAACTGTTTTTT.

The V and J genes are TRBV6-1 and TRBJ1-2; 8 bases align to TRBD1. With 0 bases clipped from V and 5 bases from J, the junction kept 11 bases outside the gene matches. Germline loops: CDR1 MNHNS, CDR2 SASEGT. The CDR3 has 17 amino acids. Here the CDR3 reads CASSEATGQAAAYGYTF. CDR3 bases: TGTGCCAGCAGTGAAGCTACGGGACAGGCCGCTGCTTATGGCTACACCTTC.

This chain joins TRBV11-2 and TRBJ1-1; a possible D gene is TRBD1 (5 bases). The CDR3 extends over 15 amino acids. In germline, CDR1 is SGHAT, CDR2 FQNNGV. V shed 6 bases and J shed 1 base, with 15 bases lying between them. The chain's CDR3 is CASSLTGWENTEAFF. CDR3 nucleotide sequence: TGTGCCAGCAGTCTCACAGGTTGGGAGAACACTGAAGCTTTCTTT.

The rearrangement uses TRBV9 and TRBJ2-2; TRBD2 matches at 10 bases. Germline V gene data show CDR1 as SGDLS and CDR2 as YYNGEE. The CDR3 spans 18 residues. V trimming: 0 bases; J trimming: 0 bases; junction bases outside the gene matches: 5. The CDR3 DNA reads TGTGCCAGCAGCGTAGCTCTAGCGGGAGCGCCGAACACCGGGGAGCTGTTTTTT. It is translated as CASSVALAGAPNTGELFF. Supplemented by reference TRBV9 and TRBJ2-2, the full variable domain reads DSGVTQTPKHLITATGQRVTLRCSPRSGDLSVYWYQQSLDQGLQFLIQYYNGEERAKGNILERFSAQQFPDLHSELNLSSLELGDSALYFCASSVALAGAPNTGELFFGEGSRLTVL.

J is TRBJ1-5 and V is TRBV5-5; tentative D call: TRBD1 (6 bases). The V end was cut by 0 bases, the J end by 4 bases, with 11 bases between. The CDR3 has 15 residues. CDR1 is SGHKS, CDR2 YYEKEE, per germline (reference sequence). This CDR3 reads CASSLGWGLNQPQHF. The CDR3 DNA reads as TGTGCCAGCAGCTTGGGTTGGGGGCTGAATCAGCCCCAGCATTTT.

The chain employs TRBV30 and TRBJ1-5, with a possible D match to TRBD1 (6 bases). The CDR3 is 16 residues long. The V end lost 2 bases, the J end lost 4 bases, and 18 bases lay between the germline ends. CDR1 and CDR2 from the germline V gene are GTSNPN and SVGIG (reference sequence). Here the CDR3 reads CAWSLPATGLNQPQHF. The CDR3 DNA sequence: TGTGCCTGGAGTCTTCCAGCGACAGGATTGAATCAGCCCCAGCATTTT.